These 21 T cell receptor beta chains came from one sample sequenced in a study of blood T cells in healthy people across ages (dated by TCRdb to about 2015). The library relied on 5' RACE. Reads for this sample came from an Illumina HiSeq 2500. The second PCR ran for about 6 to 11 cycles and used a J-beta primer mix along with a sample-barcoded 5' primer. TCRdb reprocessed the public reads (quality trimming at Q25 with fastp, clone calling with MiXCR) and kept in-frame beta chains. Merged by CDR3 protein, the rows form single entries marked with the most common genes and DNA. Counted in this sample were nearly 1 million distinct CDR3 sequences; roughly half of them appeared once. The ten largest clones add up to around 21% of the sample. Specimen: blood. Receptors were obtained from a woman aged 55-70 years in good health.

The genes are TRBV27 and TRBJ1-2; no clear D gene. V lost 0 bases and J lost 6, with 11 bases in between. In germline, CDR1 is MNHEY, CDR2 SMNVEV (reference sequence). This CDR3 has 14 amino acids. This CDR3 is CASSLSPGMDGYTF. CDR3 DNA: TGTGCCAGCAGTTTATCCCCGGGGATGGATGGCTACACCTTC.

The chain joins TRBV19 to TRBJ2-1; 11 bases map to TRBD2. Germline CDR1 is LNHDA and CDR2 is SQIVND (reference sequence). CDR3 length: 16 residues. The ends lost 5 bases at V and 2 bases at J; junction bases unmatched: 5. CDR3 amino acids: CASSPRSGRAYNEQFF. CDR3 DNA sequence: TGTGCCAGTAGTCCGCGTAGCGGGAGGGCCTACAATGAGCAGTTCTTC. The full variable domain, in which reference TRBV19 and TRBJ2-1 provide the parts outside the CDR3, is DGGITQSPKYLFRKEGQNVTLSCEQNLNHDAMYWYRQDPGQGLRLIYYSQIVNDFQKGDIAEGYSVSREKKESFPLTVTSAQKNPTAFYLCASSPRSGRAYNEQFFGPGTRLTVL.

The gene calls are TRBV5-5 and TRBJ1-6; a possible D gene is TRBD1 (6 bases). CDR3 length: 13 amino acids. CDR1 is SGHKS, CDR2 YYEKEE, per germline (reference sequence). V lost 7 bases and J lost 6, with 11 bases in between. The CDR3 DNA reads TGTGCCAGCCAACAGGGAGCTAATTCACCCCTCCACTTT. Protein product: CASQQGANSPLHF.

The chain carries TRBV12-3 or TRBV12-4 and TRBJ2-7; D may be TRBD1 (7 bases). There are 15 residues in the CDR3. The ends were cut back, 7 bases at V and 2 bases at J, with 18 bases in the middle. The CDR3 coding sequence is TGTGCCAGCACCGCAGGGGGGAGAATCCCCTACGAGCAGTACTTC. The encoded protein is CASTAGGRIPYEQYF.

The chain carries TRBV28 and TRBJ2-5; the match to TRBD2 covers 13 bases. The germline V gene encodes CDR1 MDHEN and CDR2 SYDVKM. The CDR3 contains 17 residues. V was clipped by 1 base and J by 3 bases; unmatched bases: 5. The CDR3, as DNA: TGTGCCAGCAGTTTATCCAGCACTAGCGGGAGGGAAGAGACCCAGTACTTC. This sequence encodes CASSLSSTSGREETQYF.

The chain employs TRBV7-2 and TRBJ2-7, with D perhaps TRBD1 or TRBD2 (5 bases each). The CDR3 loop spans 14 amino acids. Germline values: CDR1 SGHTA, CDR2 FQGNSA. The V end lost 6 bases, the J end lost 2 bases, and 14 bases lay between the germline ends. CDR3 DNA sequence: TGTGCCAGCAGTTCCAATCTGGGACCCTACGAGCAGTACTTC. It translates to CASSSNLGPYEQYF.

This clonotype was seen ten or more times. J is TRBJ2-7 and V is TRBV29-1; TRBD1 aligns across 9 bases. Germline CDR1 reads SQVTM; CDR2 reads ANQGSEA. This CDR3 comprises 14 residues. Unmatched junction bases numbered 8, after V lost 5 bases and J lost 3 bases. CDR3: CSVSTGTGYYEQYF. The CDR3 nucleotides read TGCAGCGTTTCAACCGGGACAGGGTACTACGAGCAGTACTTC.

This clonotype was found a few times. The rearrangement links TRBV7-2 to TRBJ2-7, with a weak D call TRBD2 (6 bases). Germline V gene sequence: CDR1 SGHTA, CDR2 FQGNSA. V shed 6 bases and J shed 2 bases, with 14 bases lying between them. There are 14 residues in the CDR3. The CDR3 is CASRSAAGTYEQYF. CDR3 sequence (DNA): TGTGCCAGCAGATCCGCCGCGGGAACCTACGAGCAGTACTTC. The full variable domain, with the rest looked up from reference TRBV7-2 and TRBJ2-7, is GAGVSQSPSNKVTEKGKDVELRCDPISGHTALYWYRQSLGQGLEFLIYFQGNSAPDKSGLPSDRFSAERTGGSVSTLTIQRTQQEDSAVYLCASRSAAGTYEQYFGPGTRLTVT.

The chain links TRBV2 to TRBJ2-2; D remains ambiguous. The CDR3 loop spans 14 amino acids. Trimming shortened V by 1 base and J by 5 bases, and 8 bases separated the two germline ends. CDR1 SNHLY and CDR2 FYNNEI come from the germline V gene. The CDR3 here is CASSEGVGTGELFF. The CDR3 nucleotides read TGTGCCAGCAGTGAAGGGGTTGGGACCGGGGAGCTGTTTTTT.

The genes are TRBV10-2 and TRBJ1-5, with 10 positions matching TRBD1. CDR1 and CDR2 (germline): WSHSY, SAAADI. The CDR3 loop spans 15 amino acids. The trim removed 4 bases at V and 4 bases at J, leaving 4 bases unmatched. For the CDR3, the DNA is TGCGCCAGCAGTGTGGGACAGGGGCAAAATCAGCCCCAGCATTTT. Translated: CASSVGQGQNQPQHF.

The V call is TRBV28, the J call TRBJ2-1, with unresolved D. The assigned J gene may be wrong: the sequence end matches TRBJ2-7 better. CDR1 MDHEN and CDR2 SYDVKM come from the germline V gene. The CDR3 length is 10 residues. The CDR3 here is CASGNNEQYF. The DNA of the CDR3 is TGTGCCAGTGGGAACAATGAGCAGTACTTC.

The chain joins TRBV6-5 to TRBJ1-2; D is perhaps TRBD1 (6 bases). The CDR3 runs to 14 residues. V lost 5 bases and J lost 4, with 14 bases in between. The V gene's germline CDR1 is MNHEY and CDR2 SVGAGI. CDR3 amino acids: CASSPTDRAYGYTF. DNA of the CDR3: TGTGCCAGCAGTCCCACGGACAGAGCCTATGGCTACACCTTC.

The rearrangement joins TRBV6-4 to TRBJ2-1; D may correspond to TRBD1 or TRBD2 (5 bases each). Trimming took 6 bases from V and 9 from J, leaving 21 bases between them. CDR3 length equals 15 residues. The V gene's germline CDR1 is MRHNA and CDR2 SNTAGT. CDR3 residues: CASSPWASRASEQFF. CDR3 bases: TGTGCCAGCAGCCCCTGGGCTAGCAGGGCCAGTGAGCAGTTCTTC.

About this clonotype itself: Its ends do not fully match the called genes, so a read error is possible. This chain joins TRBV5-5 and TRBJ2-2, with TRBD2 matching 7 bases. This CDR3 has 13 amino acids. From germline, CDR1 is SGHKS and CDR2 YYEKEE (reference sequence). This CDR3 reads CASSLAVGGGLFF. As DNA, the CDR3 is TGTGCCAGCAGCTTGGCCGTTGGCGGGGGGCTGTTTTTT.

The sample holds a few counts of this clonotype. The chain has TRBV20-1 and TRBJ2-7; 11 bases match TRBD2. V was pared by 4 bases and J by 2 bases, with 1 base of the junction left unmatched. CDR1 is DFQATT and CDR2 is SNEGSKA in the germline V gene (reference sequence). The CDR3 length is 13 residues. The DNA for the CDR3 is TGCAGTGCTACGGGACTAGCGGCCTACGAGCAGTACTTC. Translating it yields CSATGLAAYEQYF.

The chain joins TRBV7-2 to TRBJ2-7; 11 nucleotides align to TRBD2. Unmatched junction bases numbered 5, after V lost 4 bases and J lost 3 bases. The CDR3 is made up of 15 amino acids. Germline V CDR1 and CDR2: SGHTA, FQGNSA. Here the CDR3 reads CASSSPLAGVYEQYF. The CDR3 nucleotides read TGTGCCAGCAGCTCTCCACTAGCGGGAGTCTACGAGCAGTACTTC.

The gene calls are TRBV12-3 or TRBV12-4 and TRBJ2-7, with 11 positions matching TRBD1. The CDR3 extends over 14 amino acids. The trim removed 5 bases at V and 6 bases at J, leaving 6 bases unmatched. The CDR3 region is CASSPGQGAFEQYF. CDR3 DNA sequence: TGTGCCAGCAGTCCTGGACAGGGGGCCTTCGAGCAGTACTTC.

The chain links TRBV7-2 to TRBJ2-7; 9 bases fit TRBD2. J was trimmed by 4 bases and V by 5 bases; bases with no gene match: 12. The CDR3 is made up of 16 amino acids. The germline CDR1 and CDR2 sequences are SGHTA and FQGNSA. This CDR3 is CASSPAGTSSEYEQYF. In DNA, the CDR3 is TGTGCCAGCAGCCCCGCCGGGACTAGCTCCGAGTACGAGCAGTACTTC. Drawing the rest from reference TRBV7-2 and TRBJ2-7, the complete variable domain is GAGVSQSPSNKVTEKGKDVELRCDPISGHTALYWYRQSLGQGLEFLIYFQGNSAPDKSGLPSDRFSAERTGGSVSTLTIQRTQQEDSAVYLCASSPAGTSSEYEQYFGPGTRLTVT.

The chain links TRBV7-2 to TRBJ2-5, with 7 bases fitting TRBD2. J was trimmed by 2 bases and V by 2 bases; bases with no gene match: 8. The germline V gene encodes CDR1 SGHTA and CDR2 FQGNSA. The CDR3 runs 16 residues. The CDR3 region is CASSLTSWREQETQYF. The CDR3 DNA reads TGTGCCAGCAGCTTAACGTCCTGGCGGGAGCAAGAGACCCAGTACTTC.

V gene TRBV2 combines with J gene TRBJ1-5; D gene ambiguous. The CDR3 runs 13 residues. Germline CDR1 reads SNHLY; CDR2 reads FYNNEI. The V and J ends lost 7 bases and 4 bases respectively, with 11 bases between them. The DNA of the CDR3 is TGTGCCAGCAAGAGGGAACGGAATCAGCCCCAGCATTTT. Its translation is CASKRERNQPQHF.

Ten or more counts support this clonotype. V gene TRBV18 combines with J gene TRBJ1-4; 7 nucleotides line up with TRBD1. Germline V gives CDR1 KGHSH, CDR2 LQKENI. The length of the CDR3 is 14 residues. Trimming at V came to 6 bases and at J to 3 bases, leaving 4 bases not matched to a gene. The CDR3 DNA sequence: TGTGCCAGCTCGCCCGGGACAGCTAATGAAAAACTGTTTTTT. Its protein is CASSPGTANEKLFF.